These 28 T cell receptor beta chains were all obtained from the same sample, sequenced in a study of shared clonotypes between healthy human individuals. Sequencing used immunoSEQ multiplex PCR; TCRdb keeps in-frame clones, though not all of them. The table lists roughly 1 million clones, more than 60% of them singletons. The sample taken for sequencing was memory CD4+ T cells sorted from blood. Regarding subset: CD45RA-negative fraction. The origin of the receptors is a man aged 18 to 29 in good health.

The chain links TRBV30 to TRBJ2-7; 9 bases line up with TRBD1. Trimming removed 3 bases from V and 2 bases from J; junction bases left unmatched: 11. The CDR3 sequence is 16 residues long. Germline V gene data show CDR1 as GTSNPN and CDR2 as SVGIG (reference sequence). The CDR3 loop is CAWSLARTGATYEQYF. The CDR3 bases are TGTGCCTGGAGCCTTGCTCGGACAGGGGCGACCTACGAGCAGTACTTC.

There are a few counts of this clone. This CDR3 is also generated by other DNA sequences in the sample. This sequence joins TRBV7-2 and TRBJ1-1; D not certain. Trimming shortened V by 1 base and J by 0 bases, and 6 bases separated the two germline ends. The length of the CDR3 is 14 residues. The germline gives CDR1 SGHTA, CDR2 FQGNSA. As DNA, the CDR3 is TGTGCCAGCAGCTTAGGACGGATGAACACTGAAGCTTTCTTT. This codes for CASSLGRMNTEAFF.

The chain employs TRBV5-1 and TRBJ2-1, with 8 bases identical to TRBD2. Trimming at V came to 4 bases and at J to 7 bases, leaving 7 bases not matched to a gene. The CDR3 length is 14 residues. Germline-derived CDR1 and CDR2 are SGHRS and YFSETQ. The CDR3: CASSNSASGNEQFF. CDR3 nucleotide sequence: TGCGCCAGCAGCAATTCGGCTAGCGGGAATGAGCAGTTCTTC.

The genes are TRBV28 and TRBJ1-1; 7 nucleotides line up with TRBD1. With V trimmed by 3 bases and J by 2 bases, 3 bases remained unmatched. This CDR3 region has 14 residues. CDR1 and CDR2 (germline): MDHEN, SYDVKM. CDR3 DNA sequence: TGTGCCAGCAGTTTTCCAGGGGGAAACACTGAAGCTTTCTTT. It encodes CASSFPGGNTEAFF.

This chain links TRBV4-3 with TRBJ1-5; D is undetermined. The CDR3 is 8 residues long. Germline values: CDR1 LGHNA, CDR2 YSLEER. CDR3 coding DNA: TGCCCCGCCCAGCCCCAGCATTTT. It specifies CPAQPQHF.

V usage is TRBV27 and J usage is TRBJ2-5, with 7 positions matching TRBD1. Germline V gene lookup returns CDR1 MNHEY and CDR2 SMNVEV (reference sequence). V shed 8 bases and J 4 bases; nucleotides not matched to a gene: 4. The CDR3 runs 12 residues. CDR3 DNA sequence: TGTGCCAGCCGGAACAGGGGAGAGACCCAGTACTTC. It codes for CASRNRGETQYF.

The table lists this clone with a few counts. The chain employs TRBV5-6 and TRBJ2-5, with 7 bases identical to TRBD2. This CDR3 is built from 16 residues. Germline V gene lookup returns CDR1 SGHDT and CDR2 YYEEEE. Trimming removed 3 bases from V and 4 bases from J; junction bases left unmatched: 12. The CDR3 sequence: CASSYTRDYGRETQYF. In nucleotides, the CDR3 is TGTGCCAGCAGCTATACCCGGGACTACGGTCGAGAGACCCAGTACTTC.

CDR3 in amino acids: CASSYPGGGGGYTF. DNA of the CDR3: TGTGCCAGCAGTTACCCCGGAGGGGGAGGTGGCTACACCTTC. The chain combines TRBV6-5 with TRBJ1-2, with a possible D match to TRBD1 (6 bases). This CDR3 is built from 14 residues. CDR1 and CDR2 from the germline V gene are MNHEY and SVGAGI. Trimming cost V 2 bases and J 7 bases, with 14 bases left between them.

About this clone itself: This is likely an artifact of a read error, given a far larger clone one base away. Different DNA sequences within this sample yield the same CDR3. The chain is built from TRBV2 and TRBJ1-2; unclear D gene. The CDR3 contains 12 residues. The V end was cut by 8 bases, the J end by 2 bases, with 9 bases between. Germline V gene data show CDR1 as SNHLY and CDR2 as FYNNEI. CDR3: CASLQQNYGYTF. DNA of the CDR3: TGTGCCAGCTTACAGCAGAACTATGGCTACACCTTC.

CDR3: CASSLSTLQTQYF. The CDR3, as DNA: TGTGCCAGCAGCTTATCGACATTGCAGACCCAGTACTTC. V usage is TRBV7-3 and J usage is TRBJ2-5; D is uncertain. The CDR3 is 13 amino acids. Looked up from germline, CDR1 is SGHTA and CDR2 is FQGTGA. V was trimmed by 2 bases and J by 6 bases, leaving 10 bases between them.

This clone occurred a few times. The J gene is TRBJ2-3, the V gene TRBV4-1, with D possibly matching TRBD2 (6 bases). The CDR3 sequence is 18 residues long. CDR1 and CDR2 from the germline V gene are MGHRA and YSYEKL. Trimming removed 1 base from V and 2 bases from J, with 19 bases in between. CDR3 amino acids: CASSQAFTSSGPTDTQYF. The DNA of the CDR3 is TGCGCCAGCAGCCAAGCTTTTACTAGCTCCGGACCCACAGATACGCAGTATTTT.

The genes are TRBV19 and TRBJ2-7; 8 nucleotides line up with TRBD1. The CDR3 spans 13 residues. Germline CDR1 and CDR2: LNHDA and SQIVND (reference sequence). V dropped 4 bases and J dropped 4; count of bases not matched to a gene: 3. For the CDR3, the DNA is TGTGCCAGTAGTAATACAGGGGGATACGAGCAGTACTTC. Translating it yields CASSNTGGYEQYF.

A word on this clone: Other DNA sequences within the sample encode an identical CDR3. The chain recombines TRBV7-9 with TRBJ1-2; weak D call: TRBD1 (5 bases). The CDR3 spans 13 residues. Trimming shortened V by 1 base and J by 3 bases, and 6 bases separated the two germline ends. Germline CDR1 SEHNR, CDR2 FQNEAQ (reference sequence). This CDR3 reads CASSLGGDYGYTF. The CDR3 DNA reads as TGTGCCAGCAGCTTAGGGGGCGACTATGGCTACACCTTC.

The CDR3 is CATRATGESTDTQYF. The CDR3 bases are TGTGCCACCAGGGCGACAGGGGAGTCCACAGATACGCAGTATTTT. This chain uses TRBV10-3 with TRBJ2-3; TRBD1 matches 8 bases. The germline V gene has CDR1 ENHRY and CDR2 SYGVKD. There are 15 residues in the CDR3. The trim removed 10 bases at V and 2 bases at J, leaving 11 bases unmatched.

CDR3 sequence reads: CAISGGRTSYEQYF. CDR3 nucleotide sequence: TGTGCCATCAGTGGGGGGCGGACCTCCTACGAGCAGTACTTC. This chain links TRBV10-3 with TRBJ2-7; perhaps TRBD1 as D (6 bases). V was pared by 4 bases and J by 0 bases, with 10 bases between. CDR1 is ENHRY and CDR2 is SYGVKD in the germline V gene. The CDR3 has 14 amino acids.

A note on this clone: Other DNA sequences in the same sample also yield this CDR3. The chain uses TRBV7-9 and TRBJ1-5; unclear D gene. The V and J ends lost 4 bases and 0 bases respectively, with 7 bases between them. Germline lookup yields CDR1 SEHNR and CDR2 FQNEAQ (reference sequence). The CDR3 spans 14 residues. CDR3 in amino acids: CASSSGFSNQPQHF. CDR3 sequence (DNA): TGTGCCAGCAGCTCAGGATTTAGCAATCAGCCCCAGCATTTT.

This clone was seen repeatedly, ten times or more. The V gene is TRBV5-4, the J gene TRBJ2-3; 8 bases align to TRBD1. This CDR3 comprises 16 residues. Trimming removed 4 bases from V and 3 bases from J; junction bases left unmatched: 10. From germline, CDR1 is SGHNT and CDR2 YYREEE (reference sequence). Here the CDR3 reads CASSLRQGSGTDTQYF. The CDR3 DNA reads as TGTGCCAGCAGCCTTAGACAGGGGTCGGGGACAGATACGCAGTATTTT.

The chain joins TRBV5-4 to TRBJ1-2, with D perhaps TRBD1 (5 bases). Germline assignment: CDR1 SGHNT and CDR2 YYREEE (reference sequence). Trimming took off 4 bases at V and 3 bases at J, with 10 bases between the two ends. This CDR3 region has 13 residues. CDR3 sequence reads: CASSLDSYYGYTF. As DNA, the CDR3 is TGTGCCAGCAGCCTCGACAGTTACTATGGCTACACCTTC.

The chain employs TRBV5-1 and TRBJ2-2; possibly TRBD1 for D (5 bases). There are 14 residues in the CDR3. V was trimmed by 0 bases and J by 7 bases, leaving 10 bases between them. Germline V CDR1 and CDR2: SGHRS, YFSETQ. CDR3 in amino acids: CASSLEDSIGELFF. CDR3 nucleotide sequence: TGCGCCAGCAGCTTGGAAGACAGCATCGGGGAGCTGTTTTTT.

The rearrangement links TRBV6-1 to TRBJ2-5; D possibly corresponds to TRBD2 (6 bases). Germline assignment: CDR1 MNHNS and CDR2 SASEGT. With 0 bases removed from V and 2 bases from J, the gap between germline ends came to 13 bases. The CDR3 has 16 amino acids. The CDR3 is CASSEAGGVIQETQYF. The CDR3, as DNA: TGTGCCAGCAGTGAAGCAGGCGGGGTGATACAAGAGACCCAGTACTTC.

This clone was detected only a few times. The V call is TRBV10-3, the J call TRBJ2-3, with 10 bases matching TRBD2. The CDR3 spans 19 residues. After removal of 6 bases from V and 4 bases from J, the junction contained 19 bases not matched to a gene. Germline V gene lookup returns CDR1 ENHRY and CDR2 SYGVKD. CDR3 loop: CAIRSGSGRGLSSSDTQYF. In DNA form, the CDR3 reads TGTGCCATCAGGTCAGGGAGCGGGAGGGGATTAAGCAGTTCAGATACGCAGTATTTT.

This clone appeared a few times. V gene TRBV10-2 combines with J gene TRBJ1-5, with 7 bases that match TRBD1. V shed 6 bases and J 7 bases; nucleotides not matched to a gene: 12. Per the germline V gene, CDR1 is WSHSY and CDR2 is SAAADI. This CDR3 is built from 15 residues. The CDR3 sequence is CASRGGRGASQPQHF. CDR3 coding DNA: TGCGCCAGCAGGGGGGGCAGGGGGGCATCCCAGCCCCAGCATTTT.

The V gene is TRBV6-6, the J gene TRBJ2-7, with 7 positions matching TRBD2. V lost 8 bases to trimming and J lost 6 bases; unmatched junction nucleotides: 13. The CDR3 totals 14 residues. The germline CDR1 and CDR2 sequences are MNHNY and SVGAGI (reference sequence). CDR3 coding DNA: TGTGCCAGCGCCATCAGCGGTACGGGGGGCGAGCAGTACTTC. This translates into CASAISGTGGEQYF.

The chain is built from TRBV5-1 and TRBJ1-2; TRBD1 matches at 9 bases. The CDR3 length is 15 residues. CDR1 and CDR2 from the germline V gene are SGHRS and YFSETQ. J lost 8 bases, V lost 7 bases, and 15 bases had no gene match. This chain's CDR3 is CASLPGTGTARGYTF. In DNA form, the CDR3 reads TGCGCCAGCCTACCCGGGACAGGGACTGCGAGGGGCTACACCTTC.

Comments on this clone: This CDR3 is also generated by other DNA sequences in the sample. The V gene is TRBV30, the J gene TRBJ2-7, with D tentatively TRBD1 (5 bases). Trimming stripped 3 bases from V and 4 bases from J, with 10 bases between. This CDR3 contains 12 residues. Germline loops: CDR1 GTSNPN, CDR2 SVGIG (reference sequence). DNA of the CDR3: TGTGCCTGGAGACCTGACAGTTACGAGCAGTACTTC. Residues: CAWRPDSYEQYF.

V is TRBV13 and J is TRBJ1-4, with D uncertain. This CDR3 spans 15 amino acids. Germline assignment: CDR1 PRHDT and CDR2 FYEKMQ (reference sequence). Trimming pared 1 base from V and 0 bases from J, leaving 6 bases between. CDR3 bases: TGTGCCAGCAGCTTAGCGCCAGCAACTAATGAAAAACTGTTTTTT. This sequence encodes CASSLAPATNEKLFF.

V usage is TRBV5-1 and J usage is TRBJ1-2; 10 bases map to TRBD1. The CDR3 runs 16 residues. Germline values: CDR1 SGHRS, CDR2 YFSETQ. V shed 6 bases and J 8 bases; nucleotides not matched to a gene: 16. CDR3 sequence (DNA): TGCGCCAGCAAGTCGGGACAGGGGTGGACAAGTGGCGGCTACACCTTC. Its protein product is CASKSGQGWTSGGYTF.

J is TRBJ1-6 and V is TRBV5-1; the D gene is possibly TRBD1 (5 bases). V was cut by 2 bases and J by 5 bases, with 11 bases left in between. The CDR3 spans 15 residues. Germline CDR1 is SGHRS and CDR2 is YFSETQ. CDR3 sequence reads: CASSFAGEDNSPLHF. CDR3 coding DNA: TGCGCCAGCAGCTTTGCGGGGGAGGATAATTCACCCCTCCACTTT. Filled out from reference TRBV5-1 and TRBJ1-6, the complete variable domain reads KAGVTQTPRYLIKTRGQQVTLSCSPISGHRSVSWYQQTPGQGLQFLFEYFSETQRNKGNFPGRFSGRQFSNSRSEMNVSTLELGDSALYLCASSFAGEDNSPLHFGNGTRLTVT.